The source of this T cell receptor beta chain is a study of cytomegalovirus exposure and HLA in healthy donors. Overall study findings and caveats: What a later analysis reportedly showed was that an Asian-associated ancestry cluster had fewer N-insertions than the roughly 670-donor mean. With DRB1 most and HLA-C fewest, TCR association rates differed between HLA loci in a later analysis.

PCR employed 60 Vbeta and 13 Jbeta primers. The repertoire was sequenced with immunoSEQ multiplex PCR; TCRdb's copy has only in-frame clones and lacks some. Among approximately 190,000 clones listed, about four fifths were seen once. This CDR3 has 14 amino acids. From germline, CDR1 is MNHNS and CDR2 SASEGT. V gave up 6 bases and J gave up 1 base; unmatched junction bases: 5. Unrecorded immune exposure was likely among donors, who were nominally healthy when sampled. With respect to this clone: Its antigen remains unidentified.

The rearrangement links TRBV6-1 to TRBJ1-1; 7 nucleotides line up with TRBD1. This TCR was recovered from a man between 35 and 55 years old in good health and CMV-seropositive. Sequenced input: PBMCs. This chain's CDR3 is CASSSGTENTEAFF. In nucleotides, the CDR3 is TGTGCCAGCAGCTCCGGGACAGAGAACACTGAAGCTTTCTTT.